This TCR beta chain appears in the sequencing data of a study of T cells in Graves' hyperthyroidism and ophthalmopathy. General study findings and limits: Prediction of ophthalmopathy progression came a median about 6 months pre-onset. Most thyroid clonotypes that were expanded above 0.001 also turned up in blood.

Amplified TCR beta CDR3 regions derived from RNA transcripts. HTBI primers drove first-round RT-PCR of the TCR CDR3. TCRdb passed the multiplex PCR reads through MiXCR, listing each CDR3 protein once. The sample has about 500,000 distinct CDR3 sequences, more than 15% seen once. This CDR3 is built from 15 residues. V was pared by 4 bases and J by 0 bases, with 13 bases between. The germline CDR1 and CDR2 sequences are SGHRS and YFSETQ. Worth noting for this clonotype: Its cognate antigen is unknown.

Source material: blood. The sequence was obtained from a woman in her thirties with Graves' ophthalmopathy. The chain carries TRBV5-1 and TRBJ2-5; D gene ambiguous. This CDR3 reads CASSGLDKYQETQYF. DNA of the CDR3: TGCGCCAGCAGCGGTCTAGACAAGTACCAAGAGACCCAGTACTTC.